This T cell receptor beta chain was recorded in a study of blood T cell repertoires in COVID-19. Study overall: Samples came from the United States, Italy and Spain, spanning acute and convalescent COVID-19. Sources were T cells, B-cell-depleted T cells, or PBMCs; the material itself was cDNA or gDNA.

The CDR3 length is 15 residues. V was clipped by 2 bases and J by 3 bases, with 13 bases between them. Germline lookup yields CDR1 SGHTA and CDR2 FQGNSA. Under the authors' procedure: Reference gene primer amplification yielded estimated nucleated cell counts. Sequenced by immunoSEQ multiplex PCR; TCRdb stores in-frame clones only, minus some. That table is the source of V, J and clone size, and D and trimming were worked out from the DNA. The profile shows about 280,000 clones, 85% of them singletons. The sequence was collected from a man aged 45 to 65 with active or convalescent COVID-19. The sample consisted of peripheral blood. The V and J genes are TRBV7-2 and TRBJ1-1, with D perhaps matching TRBD1 (5 bases). CDR3 DNA: TGTGCCAGCAGCTTATTGGGCAGGGCGGACACTGAAGCTTTCTTT. Translating it yields CASSLLGRADTEAFF.